The 5 T cell receptor beta chains reported below all come from one sample, sequenced in a study of blood T cells in healthy people across ages. Then a second PCR, running roughly 7 to 12 cycles, was carried out with a sample-barcoded 5' primer and a J-beta primer mix. TCRdb independently ran MiXCR on the 5' RACE reads; one entry per CDR3 protein. The profile shows about 1.4 million distinct CDR3 sequences, 45% to 70% of them singletons. Sequencing used blood. Source of these receptors: a man younger than 30 in good health.

The V and J genes are TRBV21-1 and TRBJ2-1; the table assigns TRBD1, which was not confirmed against the DNA. TRBV21-1 is an annotated pseudogene. The CDR3 totals 16 residues. The CDR3, as DNA: TGTGCCAGCGGCAACGACAGGGGGCTACGATACAATGAGCAGTTCTTC. It yields the protein CASGNDRGLRYNEQFF.

V gene TRBV5-1 combines with J gene TRBJ1-4; 10 nucleotides align to TRBD1. The CDR3 covers 16 residues. V gave up 4 bases and J gave up 8 bases; unmatched junction bases: 11. CDR1 is SGHRS, CDR2 YFSETQ, per germline. The CDR3 here is CASSLGQGPAREKLFF. CDR3 DNA sequence: TGCGCCAGCAGCCTGGGACAGGGGCCAGCAAGGGAAAAACTGTTTTTT.

The V call is TRBV20-1, the J call TRBJ2-1; 11 bases match TRBD2. Germline loops: CDR1 DFQATT, CDR2 SNEGSKA (reference sequence). CDR3 size: 17 residues. The V segment lost 0 bases and the J segment 4 bases; nucleotides outside the gene matches: 8. This chain's CDR3 is CSARDLSTSGGYNEQFF. Written as DNA, the CDR3 is TGCAGTGCTAGAGATCTCTCCACTAGCGGGGGATACAATGAGCAGTTCTTC.

V is TRBV5-1 and J is TRBJ1-1; D call uncertain. The CDR3 is made up of 13 amino acids. The V and J ends lost 1 base and 5 bases respectively, with 9 bases between them. CDR1 and CDR2 (germline): SGHRS, YFSETQ. This CDR3 reads CASSLKRETEAFF. In DNA form, the CDR3 reads TGCGCCAGCAGCTTGAAAAGGGAGACTGAAGCTTTCTTT.

V gene TRBV29-1 combines with J gene TRBJ2-2; maybe TRBD1 (5 bases). There are 12 residues in the CDR3. V lost 3 bases, J lost 6 bases, and 8 bases lay in between. Germline CDR1 is SQVTM and CDR2 is ANQGSEA. The CDR3 sequence: CSVDAGSGELFF. Written as DNA, the CDR3 is TGCAGCGTTGATGCAGGGTCCGGGGAGCTGTTTTTT.